The 28 T cell receptor beta chains given below trace back to one sample, sequenced in a study of T-cell reconstitution after alpha-beta-depleted transplantation in children. Unique molecular identifiers featured in how the TCRbeta library was prepared. TCRdb called the PCR reads again in MiXCR, with one record for every CDR3 protein. The sample comprises about 500,000 distinct CDR3 sequences, more than 9.5% of which are singletons, and roughly 15% rests with the top ten. Sequences were derived from PBMCs, mostly from graft donor cells, sampled 180 days after TCRalphabeta/CD19-depleted stem cell transplant. The receptor source for this set is a female patient aged 2-9 years who had a stem cell transplant for aplastic anemia, so the T cells may come from the graft donor.

This CDR3 reads CASSYNADLTDTQYF. CDR3 sequence (DNA): TGTGCCAGCAGTTACAACGCGGACCTCACAGATACGCAGTATTTT. The rearrangement links TRBV6-5 to TRBJ2-3; D not resolved. The germline V and J ends were trimmed by 2 bases and 2 bases, with 11 bases remaining between them. CDR3 size: 15 residues. Germline V lookup: CDR1 MNHEY, CDR2 SVGAGI.

This clonotype showed up just a few times. The chain uses TRBV3-1 and TRBJ2-3; 12 bases fit TRBD2. V was clipped by 2 bases and J by 0 bases; unmatched bases: 3. Germline V gene data show CDR1 as LGHDT and CDR2 as YNNKEL (reference sequence). This CDR3 is built from 17 residues. As DNA, the CDR3 is TGTGCCAGCAGCCAACTTGGGACTAGCGGGAGCACAGATACGCAGTATTTT. It translates to CASSQLGTSGSTDTQYF.

This clonotype was seen a few times. The rearrangement joins TRBV7-9 to TRBJ2-5, with TRBD1 as a possible D gene (6 bases). CDR1 and CDR2 from the germline V gene are SEHNR and FQNEAQ (reference sequence). This CDR3 is 14 amino acids long. Trimming left V 3 bases short and J 3 bases short, with 11 bases between. CDR3 coding DNA: TGTGCCAGCAGCTTGACAGGTCCTGAAGAGACCCAGTACTTC. Amino acid sequence: CASSLTGPEETQYF.

This clonotype was observed a handful of times. The V call is TRBV7-9, the J call TRBJ2-5; D may correspond to TRBD1 or TRBD2 (6 bases each). From germline, CDR1 is SEHNR and CDR2 FQNEAQ (reference sequence). The length of the CDR3 is 12 residues. CDR3 sequence (DNA): TGTTCGGGGGCGCCACTGGAAGAGACCCAGTACTTC. Translated: CSGAPLEETQYF.

Ten or more counts support this clonotype. The chain combines TRBV5-4 with TRBJ2-4, with 8 bases that match TRBD2. V shed 5 bases, J shed 6 bases, and the junction held 10 bases outside the gene matches. The CDR3 is made up of 15 amino acids. Germline CDR1 SGHNT, CDR2 YYREEE (reference sequence). The CDR3 loop reads CASSGGGGQANIQYF. CDR3 sequence (DNA): TGTGCCAGCAGTGGGGGCGGGGGGCAGGCAAACATTCAGTACTTC.

This clonotype was seen a few times. The chain uses TRBV29-1 and TRBJ1-3, with D hard to call. Trimming took 7 bases from V and 4 from J, leaving 11 bases between them. Per the germline V gene, CDR1 is SQVTM and CDR2 is ANQGSEA. This CDR3 has 12 residues. CDR3 nucleotides: TGCAGCGGATGGGGAATAGGAAACACCATATATTTT. It encodes CSGWGIGNTIYF.

This clonotype has a handful of counts. This chain links TRBV5-1 with TRBJ2-3, with D perhaps assigned TRBD1 or TRBD2 (5 bases each). This CDR3 is built from 15 residues. The germline V and J ends were trimmed by 3 bases and 4 bases, with 15 bases remaining between them. Germline V gene lookup returns CDR1 SGHRS and CDR2 YFSETQ. In nucleotides, the CDR3 is TGCGCCAGCAGCTCCAGGCCCCGGGGCCCAGATACGCAGTATTTT. It specifies CASSSRPRGPDTQYF. The full variable domain, in which reference TRBV5-1 and TRBJ2-3 provide the parts outside the CDR3, is KAGVTQTPRYLIKTRGQQVTLSCSPISGHRSVSWYQQTPGQGLQFLFEYFSETQRNKGNFPGRFSGRQFSNSRSEMNVSTLELGDSALYLCASSSRPRGPDTQYFGPGTRLTVL.

This clonotype has more than one count but fewer than ten. The gene calls are TRBV20-1 and TRBJ1-2; TRBD1 might be the D (5 bases). The CDR3 is 15 amino acids. Germline V gene sequence: CDR1 DFQATT, CDR2 SNEGSKA (reference sequence). V dropped 0 bases and J dropped 4 bases, with 15 bases sitting between them. The CDR3 bases are TGCAGTGCTAGAGAATTTGACAGCAACCGCTATGGCTACACCTTC. Its translation is CSAREFDSNRYGYTF.

The chain recombines TRBV7-9 with TRBJ2-1; maybe TRBD2 (5 bases). Germline V gene sequence: CDR1 SEHNR, CDR2 FQNEAQ (reference sequence). This CDR3 region has 12 residues. V lost 10 bases and J lost 1, with 8 bases in between. CDR3 nucleotides: TGTGCCAATAGCGATTCCTACAATGAGCAGTTCTTC. It encodes CANSDSYNEQFF.

The genes are TRBV7-2 and TRBJ2-3; D perhaps matches TRBD2 (5 bases). The CDR3 consists of 14 residues. CDR1 and CDR2 (germline): SGHTA, FQGNSA. V dropped 1 base and J dropped 6 bases, with 11 bases sitting between them. CDR3 in amino acids: CASSLGSSFDTQYF. The CDR3, as DNA: TGTGCCAGCAGCTTAGGATCTAGCTTCGATACGCAGTATTTT. Filled out from reference TRBV7-2 and TRBJ2-3, the complete variable domain reads GAGVSQSPSNKVTEKGKDVELRCDPISGHTALYWYRQSLGQGLEFLIYFQGNSAPDKSGLPSDRFSAERTGGSVSTLTIQRTQQEDSAVYLCASSLGSSFDTQYFGPGTRLTVL.

The chain joins TRBV7-2 to TRBJ2-3, with TRBD2 identical over 9 bases. V gave up 3 bases and J gave up 0 bases; unmatched junction bases: 4. The CDR3 runs 16 residues. CDR1 and CDR2 (germline): SGHTA, FQGNSA. The CDR3 DNA reads TGTGCCAGCAGCTTGGCGGGAGGGTTGAGCACAGATACGCAGTATTTT. Translating it yields CASSLAGGLSTDTQYF.

The sample holds many counts of this clonotype. The rearrangement joins TRBV5-1 to TRBJ2-5; D possibly matches TRBD1 or TRBD2 (5 bases each). Trimming shortened V by 7 bases and J by 5 bases, and 15 bases separated the two germline ends. Germline CDR1 and CDR2: SGHRS and YFSETQ. The CDR3 has 13 amino acids. The CDR3 nucleotides are TGCGCCAGCTCCCCGGGACGCAGGGAGACCCAGTACTTC. It yields the protein CASSPGRRETQYF. Using reference TRBV5-1 and TRBJ2-5 for the parts outside the CDR3, the full variable domain is KAGVTQTPRYLIKTRGQQVTLSCSPISGHRSVSWYQQTPGQGLQFLFEYFSETQRNKGNFPGRFSGRQFSNSRSEMNVSTLELGDSALYLCASSPGRRETQYFGPGTRLLVL.

The chain has TRBV25-1 and TRBJ1-3; D perhaps matches TRBD1 (6 bases). CDR1 MGHDK and CDR2 SYGVNS come from the germline V gene. Trimming stripped 5 bases from V and 6 bases from J, with 14 bases between. This CDR3 has 14 residues. The DNA for the CDR3 is TGTGCCAGCAGTACGCAGGAGGGGGAAAACACCATATATTTT. Its translation is CASSTQEGENTIYF.

The chain is built from TRBV7-8 and TRBJ1-3; perhaps TRBD1 as D (6 bases). CDR1 is SGHVS and CDR2 is FQNEAQ in the germline V gene. Trimming pared 5 bases from V and 5 bases from J, leaving 13 bases between. The CDR3 spans 14 residues. The CDR3: CASSPYRVRNTIYF. CDR3 DNA sequence: TGTGCCAGCAGCCCTTACAGGGTTAGAAACACCATATATTTT. The full variable domain, with the rest looked up from reference TRBV7-8 and TRBJ1-3, is GAGVSQSPRYKVAKRGQDVALRCDPISGHVSLFWYQQALGQGPEFLTYFQNEAQLDKSGLPSDRFFAERPEGSVSTLKIQRTQQEDSAVYLCASSPYRVRNTIYFGEGSWLTVV.

This clonotype was recorded a few times. The CDR3 DNA follows: TGCGCCAGCAGCTTGGTAGGGGCGACTGAAGCTTTCTTT. Protein sequence: CASSLVGATEAFF. This chain uses TRBV5-1 with TRBJ1-1; TRBD1 is a possible D gene (5 bases). Germline loops: CDR1 SGHRS, CDR2 YFSETQ. Trimming removed 0 bases from V and 5 bases from J, with 8 bases in between. The CDR3 is made up of 13 amino acids.

This sequence joins TRBV9 and TRBJ2-1; D is unclear. Germline V gene lookup returns CDR1 SGDLS and CDR2 YYNGEE. This CDR3 has 15 amino acids. Trimming left V 2 bases short and J 2 bases short, with 11 bases between. The CDR3 DNA sequence: TGTGCCAGCAGCGTGGCTATAGGCCCCTACAATGAGCAGTTCTTC. As protein: CASSVAIGPYNEQFF.

This clonotype was counted a few times. This chain links TRBV6-1 with TRBJ2-3; tentative D call: TRBD2 (5 bases). The length of the CDR3 is 14 residues. Germline V gene sequence: CDR1 MNHNS, CDR2 SASEGT. V was clipped by 8 bases and J by 2 bases, with 14 bases between them. The CDR3 loop reads CASFRGFLTDTQYF. The CDR3 bases are TGTGCCAGCTTTCGCGGGTTCCTCACAGATACGCAGTATTTT.

There are a few counts of this clonotype. The V call is TRBV12-5, the J call TRBJ2-7; D gene uncertain. CDR3 length equals 16 residues. Germline lookup yields CDR1 LGHNT and CDR2 FRNRAP. Between the trimmed V and J ends, which lost 5 bases and 3 bases, there was a span of 20 bases. The CDR3 nucleotides are TGTGCTAGTGGTACCCATCTTCCGGGCCCATACTACGAGCAGTACGTC. It codes for CASGTHLPGPYYEQYV.

V is TRBV5-1 and J is TRBJ2-3; D not resolved. The CDR3 spans 13 residues. CDR1 and CDR2 (germline): SGHRS, YFSETQ. Trimming shortened V by 4 bases and J by 6 bases, and 12 bases separated the two germline ends. The chain's CDR3 is CASSGDGPDTQYF. CDR3 sequence (DNA): TGCGCCAGCAGCGGTGACGGACCCGATACGCAGTATTTT.

V is TRBV7-2 and J is TRBJ2-5; maybe TRBD1 (6 bases). The CDR3 runs to 14 residues. Germline V gene lookup returns CDR1 SGHTA and CDR2 FQGNSA. The V end lost 0 bases, the J end lost 5 bases, and 10 bases lay between the germline ends. CDR3 sequence reads: CASSLAGGYETQYF. The CDR3 nucleotides are TGTGCCAGCAGCTTAGCAGGGGGATACGAGACCCAGTACTTC.

This clonotype was seen more than once but under ten times. This rearrangement joins TRBV9 to TRBJ2-6, with D maybe TRBD1 (5 bases). Deletions cut 0 bases from V and 2 bases from J, with 9 bases between. This CDR3 has 16 amino acids. Germline loops: CDR1 SGDLS, CDR2 YYNGEE. This chain's CDR3 is CASSVGYRPGANVLTF. In nucleotides, the CDR3 is TGTGCCAGCAGCGTAGGGTACAGGCCTGGGGCCAACGTCCTGACTTTC. The full variable domain, rest sourced from reference TRBV9 and TRBJ2-6, is DSGVTQTPKHLITATGQRVTLRCSPRSGDLSVYWYQQSLDQGLQFLIQYYNGEERAKGNILERFSAQQFPDLHSELNLSSLELGDSALYFCASSVGYRPGANVLTFGAGSRLTVL.

V usage is TRBV6-4 and J usage is TRBJ1-2; a weak D match, TRBD1 (6 bases). Trimming removed 4 bases from V and 7 bases from J, with 16 bases in between. The CDR3 covers 14 residues. From germline, CDR1 is MRHNA and CDR2 SNTAGT. CDR3 nucleotides: TGTGCCAGCAGTGCGTTGACAGGCCCGGGTGGCTACACCTTC. Protein sequence: CASSALTGPGGYTF.

Many counts were recorded for this clonotype. The chain is built from TRBV7-6 and TRBJ2-1; D gene ambiguous. Trimming took 4 bases from V and 3 from J, leaving 7 bases between them. Germline CDR1 SGHVS, CDR2 FNYEAQ. The CDR3 extends over 13 amino acids. DNA for the CDR3: TGTGCCAGCAGCTCCCCAGTCTACAATGAGCAGTTCTTC. It translates to CASSSPVYNEQFF.

J is TRBJ2-1 and V is TRBV20-1, with TRBD1 as a possible D gene (6 bases). Trimming cost V 4 bases and J 0 bases, with 10 bases left between them. The germline CDR1 and CDR2 sequences are DFQATT and SNEGSKA (reference sequence). This CDR3 has 14 residues. CDR3 DNA sequence: TGCAGTGCTACCGACAGGATCTCCTACAATGAGCAGTTCTTC. Protein: CSATDRISYNEQFF.

This clonotype was picked up many times. The chain joins TRBV7-9 to TRBJ2-7; TRBD1 is a possible D gene (6 bases). From germline, CDR1 is SEHNR and CDR2 FQNEAQ (reference sequence). Trimming left V 1 base short and J 3 bases short, with 10 bases between. The CDR3 has 14 residues. The CDR3 sequence is CASSLGAQGYEQYF. The CDR3 DNA sequence: TGTGCCAGCAGCTTAGGAGCACAGGGCTACGAGCAGTACTTC.

This clonotype was seen a few times. The chain recombines TRBV2 with TRBJ1-5; 8 bases line up with TRBD1. Trimming removed 6 bases from V and 4 bases from J; junction bases left unmatched: 11. The CDR3 totals 16 residues. From germline, CDR1 is SNHLY and CDR2 FYNNEI. CDR3 nucleotide sequence: TGTGCCAGCAGGGACTTGATGACAGGGGTAAATCAGCCCCAGCATTTT. This sequence encodes CASRDLMTGVNQPQHF.

In the case of this clonotype: One end of the junction does not line up with germline, which may come from a read error. The chain uses TRBV15 and TRBJ2-5, with 14 bases lining up with TRBD2. The V gene's germline CDR1 is LNHNV and CDR2 YYDKDF (reference sequence). This CDR3 has 20 residues. CDR3: CVTSRDLALTSGRDQETQYF. The CDR3 DNA reads TGTGTCACCAGCAGAGACCTAGCCCTGACTAGCGGGAGGGACCAAGAGACCCAGTACTTC.

This clonotype was seen a handful of times. The rearrangement uses TRBV28 and TRBJ2-2; tentative D call: TRBD1 (6 bases). The CDR3 extends over 13 amino acids. Germline V CDR1 and CDR2: MDHEN, SYDVKM. The V end was cut by 7 bases, the J end by 4 bases, with 10 bases between. The CDR3 protein is CASIRTVTGELFF. In DNA, the CDR3 is TGTGCCAGCATCCGGACAGTCACCGGGGAGCTGTTTTTT.